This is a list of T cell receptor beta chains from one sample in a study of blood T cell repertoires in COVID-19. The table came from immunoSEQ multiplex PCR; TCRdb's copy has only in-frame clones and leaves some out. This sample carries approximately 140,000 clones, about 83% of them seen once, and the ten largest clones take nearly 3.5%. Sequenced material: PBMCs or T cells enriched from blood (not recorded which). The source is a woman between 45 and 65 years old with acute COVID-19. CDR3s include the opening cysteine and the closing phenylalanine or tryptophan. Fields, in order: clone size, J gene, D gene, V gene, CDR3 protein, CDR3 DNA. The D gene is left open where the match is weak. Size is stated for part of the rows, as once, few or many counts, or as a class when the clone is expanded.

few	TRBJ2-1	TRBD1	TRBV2	CARSYGPGQGDLQFF	TGTGCCAGGTCCTACGGTCCGGGACAGGGGGACTTACAGTTCTTC
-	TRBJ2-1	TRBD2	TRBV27	CASSLPGLGHEQFF	TGTGCCAGCAGTTTGCCGGGACTAGGTCATGAGCAGTTCTTC
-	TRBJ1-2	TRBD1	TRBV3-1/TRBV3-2	CASGNRDSYGYTF	TGTGCCAGCGGAAACCGGGACAGCTATGGCTACACCTTC
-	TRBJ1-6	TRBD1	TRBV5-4	CASREEQGNSPLHF	TGTGCCAGCAGGGAGGAACAGGGGAATTCACCCCTCCACTTT
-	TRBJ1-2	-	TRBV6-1	CASSEGIRQDSNYGYTF	TGTGCCAGCAGTGAAGGGATTCGGCAGGACTCTAACTATGGCTACACCTTC
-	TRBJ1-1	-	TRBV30	CAWSVQEGSFFF	TGTGCCTGGAGTGTACAAGAGGGTTCGTTCTTCTTT
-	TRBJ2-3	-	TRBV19	CASSEGAGTDTQYF	TGTGCCAGTAGCGAGGGCGCGGGAACAGATACGCAGTATTTT
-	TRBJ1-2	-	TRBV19	CASIGGLGGYTF	TGTGCCAGTATAGGGGGTTTAGGTGGCTACACCTTC
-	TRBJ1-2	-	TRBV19	CASSIIGRPNYGYTF	TGTGCCAGTAGTATTATAGGCAGGCCAAACTATGGCTACACCTTC
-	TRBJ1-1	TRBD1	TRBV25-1	CASSDPRTGYTEAFF	TGTGCCAGCAGTGATCCCCGGACAGGGTACACTGAAGCTTTCTTT
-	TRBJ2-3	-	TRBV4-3	CASSQDRRDTQYF	TGCGCCAGCAGCCAAGATCGGCGGGATACGCAGTATTTT
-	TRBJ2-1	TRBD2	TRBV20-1	CSASFVALAETNNEQFF	TGCAGTGCTAGTTTCGTAGCACTAGCGGAAACCAACAATGAGCAGTTCTTC
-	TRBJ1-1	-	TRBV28	CASSLDGVNTEAFF	TGTGCCAGCAGTTTAGACGGGGTGAACACTGAAGCTTTCTTT
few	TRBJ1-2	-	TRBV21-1	CASSKECAGLKHGYTF	TGTGCCAGCAGCAAAGAGTGCGCAGGTCTAAAGCATGGCTACACCTTC
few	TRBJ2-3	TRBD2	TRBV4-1	CASSLKGISGRADTQYF	TGCGCCAGCAGCCTAAAGGGGATTAGCGGGAGGGCAGATACGCAGTATTTT
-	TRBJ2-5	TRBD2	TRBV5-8	CASSPALAGTQYF	TGTGCCAGCAGCCCGGCACTAGCGGGTACCCAGTACTTC
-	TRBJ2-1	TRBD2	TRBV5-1	CASSLGLAGETEQFF	TGCGCCAGCAGCTTGGGACTAGCGGGAGAAACCGAGCAGTTCTTC
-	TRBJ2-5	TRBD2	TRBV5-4	CASSSLTSGRPETQYF	TGTGCCAGCAGCTCTTTGACTAGCGGGAGACCAGAGACCCAGTACTTC
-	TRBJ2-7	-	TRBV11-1	CASSVQDNYEQYF	TGTGCCAGCAGTGTCCAGGACAACTACGAGCAGTACTTC
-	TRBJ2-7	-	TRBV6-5	CASSPTDGGQQYF	TGTGCCAGCAGCCCAACTGACGGGGGGCAGCAGTACTTC
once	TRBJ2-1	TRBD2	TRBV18	CASSRASGIYNEQFF	TGTGCCAGCTCCCGGGCCAGCGGGATTTACAATGAGCAGTTCTTC
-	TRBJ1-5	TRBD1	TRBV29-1	CSVAGGSNQPQHF	TGCAGCGTTGCAGGGGGTAGCAATCAGCCCCAGCATTTT
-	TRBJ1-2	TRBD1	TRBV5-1	CASSRPQGGYGYTF	TGCGCCAGCAGCCGACCACAGGGGGGCTATGGCTACACCTTC
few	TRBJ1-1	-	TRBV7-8	CASSLNTGNTEAFF	TGTGCCAGCAGCTTAAATACGGGTAACACTGAAGCTTTCTTT
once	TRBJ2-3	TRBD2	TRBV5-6	CASQRERTDTQYF	TGTGCCTCCCAGCGGGAGCGGACAGATACGCAGTATTTT
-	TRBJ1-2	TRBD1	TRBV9	CASSARGSGGYTF	TGTGCCAGCAGCGCCAGGGGGTCAGGAGGCTACACCTTC